One sample yielded the 14 T cell receptor beta chains listed below, sequenced in a study of CD8 T cells in ankylosing spondylitis. TCRdb reanalysed the 5' RACE reads using MiXCR and keeps one entry per CDR3 protein. Of around 540,000 distinct CDR3 sequences in the sample, roughly 13% are singletons; the top ten hold around 7%. Study results and limitations: Blood from ankylosing spondylitis patients appeared to carry a characteristic roughly 8-variant TCR beta motif.

These receptors have no identified antigens. Sequencing was done on a sample of blood, either unsorted or a sorted T cell fraction (not recorded which). The receptor set was obtained from a male donor with ankylosing spondylitis.

This clonotype was seen only a few times. The V gene is TRBV7-2, the J gene TRBJ2-3; D not resolved. V lost 4 bases, J lost 6 bases, and 14 bases lay in between. Germline values: CDR1 SGHTA, CDR2 FQGNSA. CDR3 length: 14 residues. CDR3 DNA: TGTGCCAGCAGCTCCCAATTAACGAGGGATACGCAGTATTTT. This gives the protein CASSSQLTRDTQYF. Drawing the rest from reference TRBV7-2 and TRBJ2-3, the complete variable domain is GAGVSQSPSNKVTEKGKDVELRCDPISGHTALYWYRQSLGQGLEFLIYFQGNSAPDKSGLPSDRFSAERTGGSVSTLTIQRTQQEDSAVYLCASSSQLTRDTQYFGPGTRLTVL.

This clonotype was counted between two and nine times. The chain employs TRBV20-1 and TRBJ1-2, with D tentatively TRBD1 (5 bases). Trimming shortened V by 2 bases and J by 6 bases, and 13 bases separated the two germline ends. This CDR3 is 13 amino acids long. Germline CDR1 DFQATT, CDR2 SNEGSKA (reference sequence). CDR3 sequence: CSARSAGGNGYTF. CDR3 nucleotide sequence: TGCAGTGCTAGATCCGCGGGGGGGAATGGCTACACCTTC.

This clonotype was detected ten times or more. This chain connects TRBV6-2 or TRBV6-3 to TRBJ2-7; possibly TRBD2 for D (6 bases). The CDR3 loop spans 14 amino acids. V lost 8 bases and J 1 base, leaving 15 bases between the germline ends. The germline gives CDR1 MNHEY, CDR2 SVGEGT. The DNA of the CDR3 is TGTGCCAGCCACGACATAGCGGCGTCCTACGAGCAGTACTTC. It is translated as CASHDIAASYEQYF.

The chain joins TRBV29-1 to TRBJ1-1, with D uncertain. V was trimmed by 5 bases and J by 3 bases, leaving 16 bases between them. This CDR3 has 14 amino acids. From germline, CDR1 is SQVTM and CDR2 ANQGSEA. DNA of the CDR3: TGCAGCGTTATTCCACTGAGGGTTGACACTGAAGCTTTCTTT. The encoded protein is CSVIPLRVDTEAFF.

V is TRBV11-1 and J is TRBJ2-1, with TRBD2 matching 15 bases. Losses at the gene ends were 5 bases for V and 8 bases for J; bases not matched to a gene: 13. Looked up from germline, CDR1 is SGHAT and CDR2 is FQDESV (reference sequence). The CDR3 runs 18 residues. CDR3 DNA: TGTGCCAGCAGCCAACGGACTAGCGGGAGGGCCCATCGGGATGAGCAGTTCTTC. Translating gives CASSQRTSGRAHRDEQFF. Full variable domain (missing parts from reference TRBV11-1 and TRBJ2-1): EAEVAQSPRYKITEKSQAVAFWCDPISGHATLYWYRQILGQGPELLVQFQDESVVDDSQLPKDRFSAERLKGVDSTLKIQPAELGDSAMYLCASSQRTSGRAHRDEQFFGPGTRLTVL.

This clonotype was counted ten times or more. The chain has TRBV11-2 and TRBJ2-1; 10 bases map to TRBD2. The CDR3 length is 16 residues. Looked up from germline, CDR1 is SGHAT and CDR2 is FQNNGV. V was clipped by 1 base and J by 3 bases; unmatched bases: 3. Here the CDR3 DNA reads TGTGCCAGCAGCTTAGCCCTAGCGGGAGTCTACAATGAGCAGTTCTTC. It codes for CASSLALAGVYNEQFF.

This clonotype showed up many times. V gene TRBV5-1 combines with J gene TRBJ1-1; no clear D. CDR3 size: 14 residues. The ends were cut back, 7 bases at V and 0 bases at J, with 13 bases in the middle. Germline CDR1 reads SGHRS; CDR2 reads YFSETQ. CDR3 sequence (DNA): TGCGCCAGCCGGACGGATATCATGAACACTGAAGCTTTCTTT. It is translated as CASRTDIMNTEAFF.

V is TRBV5-1 and J is TRBJ2-1; 9 nucleotides align to TRBD2. The germline V gene encodes CDR1 SGHRS and CDR2 YFSETQ. CDR3 length: 17 amino acids. Unmatched junction bases numbered 15, after V lost 3 bases and J lost 8 bases. The CDR3 is CASSSFGVAGERDEQFF. The CDR3 DNA reads as TGCGCCAGCAGCTCCTTTGGAGTAGCGGGAGAGAGAGATGAGCAGTTCTTC. Drawing the rest from reference TRBV5-1 and TRBJ2-1, the complete variable domain is KAGVTQTPRYLIKTRGQQVTLSCSPISGHRSVSWYQQTPGQGLQFLFEYFSETQRNKGNFPGRFSGRQFSNSRSEMNVSTLELGDSALYLCASSSFGVAGERDEQFFGPGTRLTVL.

This clonotype turned up a few times. The CDR3 region is CASSLGGKQFF. CDR3 in DNA: TGTGCCAGCAGTTTGGGCGGGAAGCAGTTCTTC. The V gene is TRBV12-3 or TRBV12-4, the J gene TRBJ2-1; D may be TRBD2 (6 bases). The CDR3 consists of 11 residues. V lost 3 bases and J lost 11, with 8 bases in between.

J is TRBJ1-1 and V is TRBV27, with D perhaps matching TRBD1 (5 bases). Germline V gives CDR1 MNHEY, CDR2 SMNVEV (reference sequence). The CDR3 is made up of 17 amino acids. V gave up 5 bases and J gave up 0 bases, with 19 bases separating them. CDR3 residues: CASSPSGRINMNTEAFF. As DNA, the CDR3 is TGTGCCAGCAGTCCTTCGGGACGTATCAACATGAACACTGAAGCTTTCTTT.

This clonotype has a count of ten or more. Relative to the germline gene, one junction end is altered; a read error may explain this. The chain recombines TRBV5-1 with TRBJ2-3, with D possibly TRBD1 on 6 matching bases. The CDR3 is 14 residues long. The germline gives CDR1 SGHRS, CDR2 YFSETQ. Here the CDR3 reads CASSLASGADTQYF. The CDR3 nucleotides are TGTGCCAGCAGCTTAGCTTCAGGGGCAGATACGCAGTATTTT.

This clonotype was counted a few times. The chain joins TRBV28 to TRBJ2-6; D gene ambiguous. This CDR3 comprises 17 residues. Per the germline V gene, CDR1 is MDHEN and CDR2 is SYDVKM. Trimming removed 0 bases at V and 0 bases at J, with 9 bases between. CDR3 amino acids: CASSLWVTNSGANVLTF. The CDR3 DNA follows: TGTGCCAGCAGTTTATGGGTCACCAACTCTGGGGCCAACGTCCTGACTTTC.

This chain uses TRBV7-2 with TRBJ1-5; D remains unclear. The CDR3 has 14 residues. V was cut by 1 base and J by 3 bases, with 7 bases left in between. In germline, CDR1 is SGHTA, CDR2 FQGNSA. CDR3 protein: CASSLGQANQPQHF. The DNA for the CDR3 is TGTGCCAGCAGCTTAGGCCAGGCCAATCAGCCCCAGCATTTT.

This clonotype was found a few times. The chain uses TRBV20-1 and TRBJ2-7; TRBD2 is a possible D gene (6 bases). CDR1 and CDR2 (germline): DFQATT, SNEGSKA (reference sequence). The CDR3 runs to 16 residues. V lost 0 bases and J lost 7, with 22 bases in between. In nucleotides, the CDR3 is TGCAGTGCTAGAGACTTTGGAGGGAGGCCCGTATTAGAGCAGTACTTC. This encodes CSARDFGGRPVLEQYF.